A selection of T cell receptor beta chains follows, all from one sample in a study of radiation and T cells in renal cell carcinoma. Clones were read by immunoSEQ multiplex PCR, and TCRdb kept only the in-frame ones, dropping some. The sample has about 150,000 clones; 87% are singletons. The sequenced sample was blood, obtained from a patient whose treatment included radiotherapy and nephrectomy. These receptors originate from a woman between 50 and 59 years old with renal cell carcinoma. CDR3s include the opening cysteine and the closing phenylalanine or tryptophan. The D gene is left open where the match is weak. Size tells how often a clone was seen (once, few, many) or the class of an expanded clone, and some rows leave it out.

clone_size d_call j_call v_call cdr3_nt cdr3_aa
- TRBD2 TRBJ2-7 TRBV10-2 TGCGCCATCGGTCCGGGACTAGCGGTCTACGAGCAGTACTTC CAIGPGLAVYEQYF
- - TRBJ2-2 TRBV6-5 TGTGCCAGCAGTCCCCAAGCGGGCGGCCCCGGGGAGCTGTTTTTT CASSPQAGGPGELFF
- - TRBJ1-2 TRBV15 TGTGCCACCAGCAGGCCAGGGGACTATGGCTACACCTTC CATSRPGDYGYTF
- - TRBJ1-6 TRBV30 TGTGCCTGGAGTGATCAAGGTGAACCCCTCCACTTT CAWSDQGEPLHF
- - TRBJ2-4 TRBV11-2 TGTGCCAGCACCCTAGGGGGGGCCAAAAACATTCAGTACTTC CASTLGGAKNIQYF
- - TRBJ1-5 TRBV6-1 TGTGCCAGCAGTGGGGCCGGGGACGCAGCCAGCAATCAGCCCCAGCATTTT CASSGAGDAASNQPQHF
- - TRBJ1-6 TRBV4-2 TGTGCCAGCAGCCAAGATAGACAGGCTTTCACCTATAATTCACCCCTCCACTTT CASSQDRQAFTYNSPLHF
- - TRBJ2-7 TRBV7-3 TGTGCCAGCATATTCAGCGGGTCATCCTACGAGCAGTACTTC CASIFSGSSYEQYF
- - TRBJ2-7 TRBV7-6 TGTGCCAGCAGCCAAGATGGGACGACTCGGGAGCAGTACTTC CASSQDGTTREQYF
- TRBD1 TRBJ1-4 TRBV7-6 TGTGCCAGCAGCTTAGGGACAGGGGGGAATGAAAAACTGTTTTTT CASSLGTGGNEKLFF
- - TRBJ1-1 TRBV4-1 TGCGCCAGCAGCCCTCTTCAAAGGGGGACTGAAGCTTTCTTT CASSPLQRGTEAFF
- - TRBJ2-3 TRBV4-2 TGTGCCAGCAGCCAAGTCACCAGGGTTCCAGATACGCAGTATTTT CASSQVTRVPDTQYF
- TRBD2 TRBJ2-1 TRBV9 TGTGCCAGCAGCCCCCGACTAGCGGGGATCTACAATGAGCAGTTCTTC CASSPRLAGIYNEQFF
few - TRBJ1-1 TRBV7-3 TGTGCCAGCAGTCATGGGGTTGAAGGCACTGAAGCTTTCTTT CASSHGVEGTEAFF
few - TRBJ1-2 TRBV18 TGTGCCAGCTCACTTTGGGATGACCCTAACTATGGCTACACCTTC CASSLWDDPNYGYTF
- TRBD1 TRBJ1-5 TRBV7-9 TGTGCCAGCAGCCTGACAGGGGGCAATCAGCCCCAGCATTTT CASSLTGGNQPQHF
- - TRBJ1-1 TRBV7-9 TGTGCCAGCAGCCGGCGGGAGGTTAGGGGCACTGAAGCTTTCTTT CASSRREVRGTEAFF
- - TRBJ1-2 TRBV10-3 TGTGCCATCAGAACGGACAGCTACTATGGCTACACCTTC CAIRTDSYYGYTF
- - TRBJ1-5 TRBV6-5 TGTGCCAGCGGCCCCAGTCAGCCCCAGCATTTT CASGPSQPQHF